This TCR beta chain was obtained from a study of cytomegalovirus exposure and HLA in healthy donors. Vbeta (60) and Jbeta (13) primers were used in the PCR. Measured with immunoSEQ multiplex PCR; TCRdb has only the in-frame clones, and not every one. The sample consists of roughly 200,000 clones, approximately 80% of them appearing once. The V gene lost 1 base and the J gene lost 8 bases, with 17 bases spanning the gap. In germline, CDR1 is GTSNPN, CDR2 SVGIG (reference sequence). The length of the CDR3 is 14 residues. The specimen sequenced was PBMCs. This receptor was identified in a boy younger than 10 in good health and CMV-seronegative. V and J are TRBV30 and TRBJ1-2; D may be TRBD1 (6 bases). The CDR3 loop reads CAWSGGRVQFGYTF. CDR3 coding DNA: TGTGCCTGGAGTGGGGGGCGGGTACAATTCGGCTACACCTTC.